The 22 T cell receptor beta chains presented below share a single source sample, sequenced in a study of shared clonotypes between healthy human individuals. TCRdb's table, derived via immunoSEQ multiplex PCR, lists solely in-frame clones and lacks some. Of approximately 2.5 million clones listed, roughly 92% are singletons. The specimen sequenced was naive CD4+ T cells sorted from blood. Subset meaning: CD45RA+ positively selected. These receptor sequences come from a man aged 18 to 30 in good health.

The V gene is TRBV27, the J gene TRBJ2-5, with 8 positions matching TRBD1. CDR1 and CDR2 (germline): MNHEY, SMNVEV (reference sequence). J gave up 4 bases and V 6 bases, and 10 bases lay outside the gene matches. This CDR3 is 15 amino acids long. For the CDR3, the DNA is TGTGCCAGCAGATTTTCAGGGGGCGCCGGAGAGACCCAGTACTTC. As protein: CASRFSGGAGETQYF.

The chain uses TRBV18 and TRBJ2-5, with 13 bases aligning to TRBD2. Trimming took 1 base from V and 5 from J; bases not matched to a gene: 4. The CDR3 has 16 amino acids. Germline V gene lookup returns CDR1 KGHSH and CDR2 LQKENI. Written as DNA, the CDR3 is TGTGCCAGCTCACCACTTCTGACTAGCGGGAGGGAGACCCAGTACTTC. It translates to CASSPLLTSGRETQYF.

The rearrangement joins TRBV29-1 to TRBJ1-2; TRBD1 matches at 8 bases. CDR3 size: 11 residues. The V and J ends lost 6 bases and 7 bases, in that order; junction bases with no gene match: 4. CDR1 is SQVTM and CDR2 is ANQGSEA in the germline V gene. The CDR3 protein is CSVEDRAGYTF. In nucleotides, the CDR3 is TGCAGCGTCGAGGACAGGGCTGGCTACACCTTC.

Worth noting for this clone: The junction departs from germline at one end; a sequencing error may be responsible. CDR3 amino acids: CAISFQGNQLQHF. The CDR3 coding sequence is TGTGCCATCAGTTTTCAGGGTAATCAGCTCCAGCATTTT. The chain links TRBV10-3 to TRBJ1-5; the D gene is possibly TRBD1 (5 bases). This CDR3 is 13 amino acids long. Germline lookup yields CDR1 ENHRY and CDR2 SYGVKD.

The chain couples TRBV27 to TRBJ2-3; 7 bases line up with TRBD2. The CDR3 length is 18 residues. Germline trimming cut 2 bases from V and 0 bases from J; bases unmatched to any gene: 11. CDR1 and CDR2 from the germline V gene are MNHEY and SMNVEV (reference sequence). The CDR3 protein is CASSLRGVGGTSTDTQYF. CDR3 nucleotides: TGTGCCAGCAGTTTAAGGGGAGTCGGGGGGACTAGCACAGATACGCAGTATTTT.

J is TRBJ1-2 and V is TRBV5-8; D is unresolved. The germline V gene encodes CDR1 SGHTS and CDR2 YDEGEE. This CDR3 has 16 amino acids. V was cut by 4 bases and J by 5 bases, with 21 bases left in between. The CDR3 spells CASSQDPRGLEYGYTF. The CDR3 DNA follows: TGTGCCAGCAGCCAAGATCCACGGGGTTTGGAGTATGGCTACACCTTC.

CDR3 residues: CSGGRGNTGELFF. The CDR3 DNA is TGCAGCGGAGGCAGGGGTAACACCGGGGAGCTGTTTTTT. V is TRBV29-1 and J is TRBJ2-2, with TRBD1 as a possible D gene (6 bases). V was clipped by 7 bases and J by 2 bases, with 11 bases between them. This CDR3 comprises 13 residues. CDR1 SQVTM and CDR2 ANQGSEA come from the germline V gene.

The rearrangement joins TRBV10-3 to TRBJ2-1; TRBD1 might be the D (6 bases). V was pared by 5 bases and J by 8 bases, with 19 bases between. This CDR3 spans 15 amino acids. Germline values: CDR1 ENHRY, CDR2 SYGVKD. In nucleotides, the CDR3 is TGTGCCATCAGTTCAGGGGCCCCGGCACACGATGAGCAGTTCTTC. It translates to CAISSGAPAHDEQFF.

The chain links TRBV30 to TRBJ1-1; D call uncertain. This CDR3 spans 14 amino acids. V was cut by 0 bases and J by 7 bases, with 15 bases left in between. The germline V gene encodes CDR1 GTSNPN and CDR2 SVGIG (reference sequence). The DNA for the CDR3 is TGTGCCTGGAGTGTACGGGGTAATGTAGATGAAGCTTTCTTT. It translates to CAWSVRGNVDEAFF.

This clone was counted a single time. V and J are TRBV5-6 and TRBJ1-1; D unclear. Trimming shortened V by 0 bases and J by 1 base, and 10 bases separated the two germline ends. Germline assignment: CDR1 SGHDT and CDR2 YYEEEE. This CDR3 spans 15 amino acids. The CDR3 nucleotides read TGTGCCAGCAGCTTGGTTCACCGGGGGAACACTGAAGCTTTCTTT. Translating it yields CASSLVHRGNTEAFF.

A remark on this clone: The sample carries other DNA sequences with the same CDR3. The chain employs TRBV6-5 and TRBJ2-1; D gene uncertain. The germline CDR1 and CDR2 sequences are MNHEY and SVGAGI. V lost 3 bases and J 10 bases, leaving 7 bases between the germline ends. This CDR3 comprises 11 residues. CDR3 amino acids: CASSYLGEQFF. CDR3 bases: TGTGCCAGCAGTTATTTGGGGGAGCAGTTCTTC.

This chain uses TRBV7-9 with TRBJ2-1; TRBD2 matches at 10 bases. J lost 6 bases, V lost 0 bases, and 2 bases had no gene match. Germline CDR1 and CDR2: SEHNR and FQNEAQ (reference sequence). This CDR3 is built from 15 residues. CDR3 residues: CASSLAPSGGNEQFF. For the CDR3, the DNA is TGTGCCAGCAGCTTAGCGCCTAGCGGGGGCAATGAGCAGTTCTTC.

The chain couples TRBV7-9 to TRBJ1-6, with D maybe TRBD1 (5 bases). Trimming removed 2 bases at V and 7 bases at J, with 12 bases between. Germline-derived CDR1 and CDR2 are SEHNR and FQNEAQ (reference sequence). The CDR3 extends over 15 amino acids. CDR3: CASSLQGFGNSPLHF. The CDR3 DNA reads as TGTGCCAGCAGCTTACAGGGTTTTGGGAATTCACCCCTCCACTTT. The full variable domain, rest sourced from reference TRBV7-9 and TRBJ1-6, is DTGVSQNPRHKITKRGQNVTFRCDPISEHNRLYWYRQTLGQGPEFLTYFQNEAQLEKSRLLSDRFSAERPKGSFSTLEIQRTEQGDSAMYLCASSLQGFGNSPLHFGNGTRLTVT.

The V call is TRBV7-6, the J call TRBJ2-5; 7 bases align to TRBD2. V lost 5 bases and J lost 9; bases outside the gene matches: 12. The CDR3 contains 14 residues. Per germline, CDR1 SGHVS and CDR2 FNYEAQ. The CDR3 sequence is CASSLREIGGAQYF. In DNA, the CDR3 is TGTGCCAGCAGCCTTCGAGAGATTGGGGGGGCCCAGTACTTC.

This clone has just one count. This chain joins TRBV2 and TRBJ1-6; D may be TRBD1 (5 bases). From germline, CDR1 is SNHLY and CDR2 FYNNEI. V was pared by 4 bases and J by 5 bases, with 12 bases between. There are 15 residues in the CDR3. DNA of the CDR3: TGTGCCAGCAGTGGTCGTGGGACGGATAATTCACCCCTCCACTTT. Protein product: CASSGRGTDNSPLHF.

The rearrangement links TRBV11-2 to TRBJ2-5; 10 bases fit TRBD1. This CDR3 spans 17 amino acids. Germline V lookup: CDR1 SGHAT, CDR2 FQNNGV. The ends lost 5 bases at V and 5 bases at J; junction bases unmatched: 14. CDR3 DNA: TGTGCCAGCAGCCCCGAAACCAGACAGGGGGCCCGGGAGACCCAGTACTTC. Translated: CASSPETRQGARETQYF. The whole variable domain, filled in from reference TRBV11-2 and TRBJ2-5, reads EAGVAQSPRYKIIEKRQSVAFWCNPISGHATLYWYQQILGQGPKLLIQFQNNGVVDDSQLPKDRFSAERLKGVDSTLKIQPAKLEDSAVYLCASSPETRQGARETQYFGPGTRLLVL.

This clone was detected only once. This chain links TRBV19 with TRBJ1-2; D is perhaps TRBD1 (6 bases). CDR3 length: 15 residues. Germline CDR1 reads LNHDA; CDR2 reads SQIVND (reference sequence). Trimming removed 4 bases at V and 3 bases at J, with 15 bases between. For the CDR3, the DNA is TGTGCCAGTAGTAGGATAGACAGGCAAGACTATGGCTACACCTTC. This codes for CASSRIDRQDYGYTF.

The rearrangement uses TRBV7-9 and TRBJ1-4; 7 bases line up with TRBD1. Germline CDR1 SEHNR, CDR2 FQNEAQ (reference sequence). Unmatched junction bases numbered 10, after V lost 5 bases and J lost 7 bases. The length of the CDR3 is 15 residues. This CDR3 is CASSPVTGKGEKLFF. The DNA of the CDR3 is TGTGCCAGCAGCCCCGTGACAGGGAAGGGTGAAAAACTGTTTTTT.

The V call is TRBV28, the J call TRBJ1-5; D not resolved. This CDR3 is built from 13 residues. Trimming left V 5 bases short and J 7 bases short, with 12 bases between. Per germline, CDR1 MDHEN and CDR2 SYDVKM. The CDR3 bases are TGTGCCAGCAGTCCGAGAGTAAACCAGCCCCAGCATTTT. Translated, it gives CASSPRVNQPQHF.

DNA of the CDR3: TGTGCCAGCAGCCCCGGGGGGAATAGCAATCAGCCCCAGCATTTT. Translated, it gives CASSPGGNSNQPQHF. This chain connects TRBV7-2 to TRBJ1-5, with D maybe TRBD1 (5 bases). The CDR3 loop spans 15 amino acids. Germline lookup yields CDR1 SGHTA and CDR2 FQGNSA. Trimming cost V 5 bases and J 0 bases, with 11 bases left between them.

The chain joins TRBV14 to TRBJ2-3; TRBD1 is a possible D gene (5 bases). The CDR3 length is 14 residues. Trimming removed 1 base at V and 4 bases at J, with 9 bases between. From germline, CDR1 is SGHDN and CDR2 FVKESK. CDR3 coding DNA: TGTGCCAGCAGCCAAGGCGGCAGGGCAGATACGCAGTATTTT. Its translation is CASSQGGRADTQYF.

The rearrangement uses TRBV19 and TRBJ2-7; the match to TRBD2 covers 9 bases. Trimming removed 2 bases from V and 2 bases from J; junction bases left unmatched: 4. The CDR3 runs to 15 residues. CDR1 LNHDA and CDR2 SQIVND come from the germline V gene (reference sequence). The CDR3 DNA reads TGTGCCAGTAGTATAAGCCCTAGCGGGACCTACGAGCAGTACTTC. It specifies CASSISPSGTYEQYF.